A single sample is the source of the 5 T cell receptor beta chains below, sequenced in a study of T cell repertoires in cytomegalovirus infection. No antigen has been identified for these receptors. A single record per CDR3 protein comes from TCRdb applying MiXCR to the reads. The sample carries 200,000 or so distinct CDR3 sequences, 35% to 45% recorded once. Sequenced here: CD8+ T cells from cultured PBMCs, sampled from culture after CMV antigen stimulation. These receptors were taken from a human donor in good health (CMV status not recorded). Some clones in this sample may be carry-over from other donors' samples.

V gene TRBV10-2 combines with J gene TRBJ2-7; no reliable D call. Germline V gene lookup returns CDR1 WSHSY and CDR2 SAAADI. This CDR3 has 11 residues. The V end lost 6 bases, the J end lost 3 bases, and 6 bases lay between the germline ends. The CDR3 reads CASRASYEQYF. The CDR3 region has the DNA TGCGCCAGCAGAGCAAGCTACGAGCAGTACTTC.

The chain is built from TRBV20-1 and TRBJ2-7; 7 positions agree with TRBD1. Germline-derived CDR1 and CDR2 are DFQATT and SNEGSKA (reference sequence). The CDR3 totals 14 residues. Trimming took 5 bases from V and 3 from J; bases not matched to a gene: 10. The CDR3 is CSAPRTGSVYEQYF. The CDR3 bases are TGCAGTGCTCCTAGGACAGGCTCTGTCTACGAGCAGTACTTC.

CDR3 protein: CASSRSDRGNTIYF. The CDR3 nucleotides are TGTGCCAGCAGCCGCTCGGACAGGGGAAACACCATATATTTT. The chain joins TRBV7-9 to TRBJ1-3; 7 bases map to TRBD1. This CDR3 region has 14 residues. Trimming removed 5 bases from V and 4 bases from J; junction bases left unmatched: 5. Germline V gene data show CDR1 as SEHNR and CDR2 as FQNEAQ (reference sequence).

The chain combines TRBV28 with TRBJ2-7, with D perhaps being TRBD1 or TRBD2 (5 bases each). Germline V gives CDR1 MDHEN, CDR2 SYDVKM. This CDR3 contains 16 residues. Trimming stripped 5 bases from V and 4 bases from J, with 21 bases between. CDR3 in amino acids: CASSTPREGYVYEQYF. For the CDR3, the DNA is TGTGCCAGCAGTACCCCAAGAGAGGGGTATGTGTACGAGCAGTACTTC.

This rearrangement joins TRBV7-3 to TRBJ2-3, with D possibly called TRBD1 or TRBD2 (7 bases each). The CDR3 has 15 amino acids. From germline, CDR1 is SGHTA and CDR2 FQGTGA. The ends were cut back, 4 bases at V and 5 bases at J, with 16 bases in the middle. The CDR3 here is CASSSPGGVEDTQYF. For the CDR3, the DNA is TGTGCCAGCAGCTCCCCAGGGGGGGTCGAAGATACGCAGTATTTT.